These T cell receptor beta chains were read from a single sample in a study of long-term antiretroviral therapy in people with HIV. Profiled with immunoSEQ multiplex PCR; TCRdb holds only in-frame clones, not every one. The sample yields about 16,000 clones, approximately 87% seen once. The starting material was unsorted PBMCs, obtained 0.7 years before starting antiretroviral therapy. The receptors stem from a man in his forties or fifties with HIV. Each CDR3 is given with its conserved first and last residue. The order of the fields is CDR3 protein, CDR3 DNA, clone size, V gene, J gene, D gene. D genes are given only for firm matches. The listing skips clone size in some rows; elsewhere it reads once, few, many or a size class.

CDR3aa: CASSLQRNTEAFF; CDR3nt: TGTGCCAGCAGTTTACAGAGAAACACTGAAGCTTTCTTT; abundance: -; v_gene: TRBV28; j_gene: TRBJ1-1; d_gene: -
CDR3aa: CASSTRTGQGQPQHF; CDR3nt: TGTGCCAGCAGCACCAGAACAGGGCAAGGTCAGCCCCAGCATTTT; abundance: -; v_gene: TRBV5-6; j_gene: TRBJ1-5; d_gene: -
CDR3aa: CASRSHGTGALRGTEAFF; CDR3nt: TGTGCCAGCAGGAGCCATGGGACAGGCGCCTTAAGGGGCACTGAAGCTTTCTTT; abundance: -; v_gene: TRBV27; j_gene: TRBJ1-1; d_gene: TRBD1
CDR3aa: CASSPLAGGLYEQYF; CDR3nt: TGTGCCAGCTCACCGCTAGCGGGAGGCCTCTACGAGCAGTACTTC; abundance: -; v_gene: TRBV18; j_gene: TRBJ2-7; d_gene: TRBD2
CDR3aa: CASSVAASGDYEQYF; CDR3nt: TGTGCCAGCAGCGTAGCGGCTAGCGGGGACTACGAGCAGTACTTC; abundance: -; v_gene: TRBV9; j_gene: TRBJ2-7; d_gene: TRBD2
CDR3aa: CASRLPGKFEQYF; CDR3nt: TGTGCCAGCAGGTTGCCAGGGAAGTTCGAGCAGTACTTC; abundance: -; v_gene: TRBV5-8; j_gene: TRBJ2-7; d_gene: -
CDR3aa: CASSQPNLSNEQYF; CDR3nt: TGTGCCAGCAGCCAACCAAACCTCAGTAACGAGCAGTACTTC; abundance: -; v_gene: TRBV14; j_gene: TRBJ2-7; d_gene: -
CDR3aa: CASSQDRNTEAFF; CDR3nt: TGTGCCAGCAGCCAAGACCGGAACACTGAAGCTTTCTTT; abundance: -; v_gene: TRBV14; j_gene: TRBJ1-1; d_gene: -
CDR3aa: CASSLMMLGFGTAYNEQFF; CDR3nt: TGCGCCAGCAGCTTGATGATGTTGGGGTTTGGGACAGCTTACAATGAGCAGTTCTTC; abundance: -; v_gene: TRBV5-1; j_gene: TRBJ2-1; d_gene: TRBD1
CDR3aa: CASSPTSDHNEQFF; CDR3nt: TGTGCCAGCAGCCCAACTAGCGACCACAATGAGCAGTTCTTC; abundance: -; v_gene: TRBV7-2; j_gene: TRBJ2-1; d_gene: TRBD2
CDR3aa: CSAGWKGSSYNEQFF; CDR3nt: TGCAGCGCCGGATGGAAGGGGAGCTCCTACAATGAGCAGTTCTTC; abundance: -; v_gene: TRBV29-1; j_gene: TRBJ2-1; d_gene: -
CDR3aa: CASSDWTHNEQFF; CDR3nt: TGCGCCAGCAGTGACTGGACCCACAATGAGCAGTTCTTC; abundance: -; v_gene: TRBV10-1; j_gene: TRBJ2-1; d_gene: -
CDR3aa: CASSDHPRTGKGGYTF; CDR3nt: TGCGCCAGCAGTGACCATCCCCGAACAGGAAAGGGTGGCTACACCTTC; abundance: -; v_gene: TRBV10-2; j_gene: TRBJ1-2; d_gene: -
CDR3aa: CASSLDRGVGYTF; CDR3nt: TGTGCCAGCAGCTTGGACAGGGGTGTGGGCTACACCTTC; abundance: -; v_gene: TRBV5-6; j_gene: TRBJ1-2; d_gene: TRBD1
CDR3aa: CASNEAFTDTQYF; CDR3nt: TGTGCCAGCAATGAGGCCTTTACAGATACGCAGTATTTT; abundance: -; v_gene: TRBV2; j_gene: TRBJ2-3; d_gene: -
CDR3aa: CASSYSVNQPQHF; CDR3nt: TGTGCCAGCAGTTACTCGGTTAATCAGCCCCAGCATTTT; abundance: -; v_gene: TRBV6-6; j_gene: TRBJ1-5; d_gene: -
CDR3aa: CSFGQVGGTDTQYF; CDR3nt: TGCAGCTTTGGCCAAGTTGGGGGCACAGATACGCAGTATTTT; abundance: -; v_gene: TRBV29-1; j_gene: TRBJ2-3; d_gene: -
CDR3aa: CASRPLVVNTEAFF; CDR3nt: TGTGCCAGCCGACCTTTAGTGGTGAACACTGAAGCTTTCTTT; abundance: -; v_gene: TRBV2; j_gene: TRBJ1-1; d_gene: -
CDR3aa: CASSDSIDTQYF; CDR3nt: TGTGCCAGCTCTGACAGTATAGATACGCAGTATTTT; abundance: -; v_gene: TRBV18; j_gene: TRBJ2-3; d_gene: -
CDR3aa: CASSSGGQTQYF; CDR3nt: TGTGCTAGCAGCTCCGGAGGCCAGACCCAGTACTTC; abundance: -; v_gene: TRBV7-7; j_gene: TRBJ2-5; d_gene: -
CDR3aa: CASSLVPRFDTEAFF; CDR3nt: TGTGCCAGCAGCTTAGTTCCCCGGTTCGACACTGAAGCTTTCTTT; abundance: -; v_gene: TRBV7-3; j_gene: TRBJ1-1; d_gene: -
CDR3aa: CASSRGTNEKLFF; CDR3nt: TGTGCCAGCAGTAGGGGGACTAATGAAAAACTGTTTTTT; abundance: -; v_gene: TRBV11-2; j_gene: TRBJ1-4; d_gene: -
CDR3aa: CASSSRTWKAGDEQYF; CDR3nt: TGTGCCAGCAGCTCCCGGACCTGGAAGGCGGGGGACGAGCAGTACTTC; abundance: -; v_gene: TRBV7-9; j_gene: TRBJ2-7; d_gene: TRBD2
CDR3aa: CASSTGGFGNTIYF; CDR3nt: TGTGCCAGTTCTACAGGGGGCTTTGGAAACACCATATATTTT; abundance: once; v_gene: TRBV19; j_gene: TRBJ1-3; d_gene: TRBD1
CDR3aa: CASSPIGLSGTADTQYF; CDR3nt: TGTGCCAGCAGCCCCATAGGGTTGAGCGGTACCGCAGATACGCAGTATTTT; abundance: -; v_gene: TRBV7-9; j_gene: TRBJ2-3; d_gene: -